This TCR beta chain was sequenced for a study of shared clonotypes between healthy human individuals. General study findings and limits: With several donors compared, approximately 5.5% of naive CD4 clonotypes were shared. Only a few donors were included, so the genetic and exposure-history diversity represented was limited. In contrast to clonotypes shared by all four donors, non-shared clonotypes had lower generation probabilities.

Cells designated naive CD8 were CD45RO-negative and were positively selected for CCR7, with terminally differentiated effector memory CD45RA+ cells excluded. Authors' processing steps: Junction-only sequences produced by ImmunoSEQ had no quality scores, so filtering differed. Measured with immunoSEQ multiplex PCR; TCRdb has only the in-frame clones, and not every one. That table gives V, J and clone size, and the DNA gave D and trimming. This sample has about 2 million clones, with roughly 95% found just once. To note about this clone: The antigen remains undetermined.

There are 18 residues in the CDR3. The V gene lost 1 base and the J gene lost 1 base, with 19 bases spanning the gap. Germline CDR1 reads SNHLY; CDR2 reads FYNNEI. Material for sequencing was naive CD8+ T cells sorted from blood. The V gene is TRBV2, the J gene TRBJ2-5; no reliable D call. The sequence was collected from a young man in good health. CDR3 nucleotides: TGTGCCAGCAGTGAAGTGGGATCGAGAACGGAGTTCCAAGAGACCCAGTACTTC. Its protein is CASSEVGSRTEFQETQYF. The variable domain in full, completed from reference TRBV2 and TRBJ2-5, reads EPEVTQTPSHQVTQMGQEVILRCVPISNHLYFYWYRQILGQKVEFLVSFYNNEISEKSEIFDDQFSVERPDGSNFTLKIRSTKLEDSAMYFCASSEVGSRTEFQETQYFGPGTRLLVL.